This T cell receptor beta chain was captured by sequencing in a study of HIV-infected patients and healthy controls. Germline CDR1 is SNHLY and CDR2 is FYNNEI. This CDR3 region has 17 residues. V lost 6 bases and J lost 3, with 24 bases in between. From the 5' RACE reads, TCRdb called clonotypes with MiXCR, one entry per CDR3 protein. The sample lists about 64,000 distinct CDR3 sequences; over 15% were seen once. This clonotype appeared many times. The clonotype was recovered from a human donor in good health. The rearrangement joins TRBV2 to TRBJ2-7; possibly TRBD1 or TRBD2 for D (5 bases each). The sample consisted of CD4+ T cells from blood. CDR3: CASRRSPGTAGNYEQYF. CDR3 DNA: TGTGCCAGCAGGAGGTCACCCGGGACCGCTGGGAACTACGAGCAGTACTTC.